The 28 T cell receptor beta chains given below trace back to one sample, sequenced in a study of shared clonotypes between healthy human individuals. Repertoires were generated with immunoSEQ multiplex PCR, while TCRdb's copy carries only in-frame clones and drops some. The data contain roughly 660,000 clones, 90% of them singletons. Material for sequencing was memory CD8+ T cells from PBMCs. Subset noted: CD45RO+ cells pooled with CCR7-negative TemRA cells. These receptors came from a man aged 18 to 30 in good health. Some clones in this sample may be carry-over from other donors' samples.

CDR3 amino acids: CASRLIRLGGRRAGELFF. The CDR3 DNA reads TGTGCCAGTAGACTCATTCGTCTGGGCGGGAGGCGGGCCGGGGAGCTGTTTTTT. The rearrangement joins TRBV19 to TRBJ2-2; 8 bases align to TRBD2. The CDR3 runs 18 residues. J lost 6 bases, V lost 6 bases, and 18 bases had no gene match. Germline V gene lookup returns CDR1 LNHDA and CDR2 SQIVND (reference sequence).

V usage is TRBV2 and J usage is TRBJ2-7, with 10 bases lining up with TRBD2. This CDR3 is 14 amino acids long. Unmatched junction bases numbered 7, after V lost 6 bases and J lost 5 bases. The germline CDR1 and CDR2 sequences are SNHLY and FYNNEI. CDR3 residues: CASRMGLALNEQYF. In DNA, the CDR3 is TGTGCCAGCAGGATGGGACTAGCGCTCAACGAGCAGTACTTC.

This rearrangement joins TRBV27 to TRBJ2-3, with TRBD2 matching 8 bases. The trim removed 3 bases at V and 4 bases at J, leaving 0 bases unmatched. The CDR3 is 13 amino acids. Germline CDR1 is MNHEY and CDR2 is SMNVEV (reference sequence). The DNA of the CDR3 is TGTGCCAGCAGTTTGGGACTAGCAGATACGCAGTATTTT. This gives the protein CASSLGLADTQYF.

This chain uses TRBV7-2 with TRBJ1-5, with D perhaps TRBD1 (5 bases). V was cut by 5 bases and J by 5 bases, with 19 bases left in between. The CDR3 contains 16 residues. Per germline, CDR1 SGHTA and CDR2 FQGNSA. Here the CDR3 reads CASSLGRQGGDQPQHF. CDR3 in DNA: TGTGCCAGCAGCCTTGGGAGGCAGGGAGGGGATCAGCCCCAGCATTTT.

The V call is TRBV19, the J call TRBJ1-1, with D possibly matching TRBD1 (5 bases). Germline CDR1 and CDR2: LNHDA and SQIVND (reference sequence). Trimming removed 2 bases at V and 4 bases at J, with 14 bases between. The CDR3 is made up of 15 amino acids. This CDR3 is CASSIYLGESTEAFF. In nucleotides, the CDR3 is TGTGCCAGTAGTATATATTTGGGGGAAAGCACTGAAGCTTTCTTT.

CDR3 bases: TGTGCCAGCAGCCAGGACTTAGCGGGTGACTACGAGCAGTACTTC. This gives the protein CASSQDLAGDYEQYF. The chain carries TRBV7-2 and TRBJ2-7; 7 bases line up with TRBD2. This CDR3 spans 15 amino acids. Germline lookup yields CDR1 SGHTA and CDR2 FQGNSA. The V gene end was trimmed by 5 bases and the J gene end by 3 bases; junction bases not matched to a gene: 10.

The gene calls are TRBV19 and TRBJ2-1; 9 nucleotides agree with TRBD1. Germline CDR1 and CDR2: LNHDA and SQIVND (reference sequence). CDR3 length: 15 amino acids. Trimming took 5 bases from V and 4 from J; bases not matched to a gene: 6. For the CDR3, the DNA is TGTGCCAGTAGTCCGGGACAGGGATTTTACAATGAGCAGTTCTTC. Protein product: CASSPGQGFYNEQFF.

V is TRBV19 and J is TRBJ1-1; 9 bases fit TRBD1. CDR1 and CDR2 (germline): LNHDA, SQIVND (reference sequence). V trimming: 3 bases; J trimming: 4 bases; junction bases outside the gene matches: 3. This CDR3 comprises 14 residues. This chain's CDR3 is CASSMWTGATEAFF. Written as DNA, the CDR3 is TGTGCCAGTAGTATGTGGACAGGGGCCACTGAAGCTTTCTTT.

This clone has just one count. The V gene is TRBV7-9, the J gene TRBJ2-7; 8 bases fit TRBD1. The V segment lost 2 bases and the J segment 2 bases; nucleotides outside the gene matches: 5. Per the germline V gene, CDR1 is SEHNR and CDR2 is FQNEAQ (reference sequence). The CDR3 spans 15 residues. The CDR3 loop is CASSLSRGPTYEQYF. DNA for the CDR3: TGTGCCAGCAGCTTAAGCAGGGGGCCTACCTACGAGCAGTACTTC.

The V and J genes are TRBV11-2 and TRBJ2-1, with D perhaps TRBD1 or TRBD2 (5 bases each). The V gene's germline CDR1 is SGHAT and CDR2 FQNNGV. This CDR3 region has 13 residues. V was trimmed by 8 bases and J by 7 bases, leaving 15 bases between them. CDR3 in amino acids: CASELWGSNEQFF. CDR3 sequence (DNA): TGTGCCAGCGAACTCTGGGGGAGTAATGAGCAGTTCTTC.

V gene TRBV4-1 combines with J gene TRBJ2-7, with D unclear. V was clipped by 1 base and J by 6 bases, with 10 bases between them. Germline loops: CDR1 MGHRA, CDR2 YSYEKL. CDR3 length: 13 residues. For the CDR3, the DNA is TGCGCCAGCAGCCAAGGTTCGGGCCTCGAGCAGTACTTC. The encoded protein is CASSQGSGLEQYF.

V usage is TRBV28 and J usage is TRBJ1-5, with D possibly being TRBD1 (5 bases). CDR1 MDHEN and CDR2 SYDVKM come from the germline V gene. V dropped 7 bases and J dropped 3 bases, with 13 bases sitting between them. This CDR3 has 14 residues. CDR3 nucleotide sequence: TGTGCCAGCACCAAGACGGGGCACAATCAGCCCCAGCATTTT. Its translation: CASTKTGHNQPQHF.

The rearrangement links TRBV20-1 to TRBJ2-7; no definite D call. The length of the CDR3 is 10 residues. In germline, CDR1 is DFQATT, CDR2 SNEGSKA (reference sequence). Deletions cut 6 bases from V and 10 bases from J, with 13 bases between. This CDR3 reads CSASLSAQYF. CDR3 bases: TGCAGTGCAAGTCTATCGGCCCAGTACTTC.

In its sample, this clone was seen once. The genes are TRBV9 and TRBJ2-7; tentative D call: TRBD1 (6 bases). The CDR3 consists of 14 residues. V lost 1 base, J lost 5 bases, and 13 bases lay in between. CDR1 and CDR2 (germline): SGDLS, YYNGEE. The CDR3 DNA is TGTGCCAGCAGCGTATACAACAGGGAAGACGAGCAGTACTTC. Translating gives CASSVYNREDEQYF.

This CDR3 reads CASSLRLSTYGYTF. Written as DNA, the CDR3 is TGTGCCAGCAGTTTACGTCTATCTACCTATGGCTACACCTTC. The rearrangement joins TRBV28 to TRBJ1-2; D is uncertain. Germline lookup yields CDR1 MDHEN and CDR2 SYDVKM. Trimming took 2 bases from V and 4 from J, leaving 11 bases between them. This CDR3 contains 14 residues.

The chain joins TRBV7-9 to TRBJ2-2; 8 bases align to TRBD2. The trim removed 6 bases at V and 7 bases at J, leaving 10 bases unmatched. This CDR3 spans 15 amino acids. Germline CDR1 and CDR2: SEHNR and FQNEAQ (reference sequence). DNA for the CDR3: TGTGCCAGCAGGTTACCAGCGGGAGTGGGCGGGGAGCTGTTTTTT. Amino acids: CASRLPAGVGGELFF. Looking up the rest from reference TRBV7-9 and TRBJ2-2 gives the full variable domain: DTGVSQNPRHKITKRGQNVTFRCDPISEHNRLYWYRQTLGQGPEFLTYFQNEAQLEKSRLLSDRFSAERPKGSFSTLEIQRTEQGDSAMYLCASRLPAGVGGELFFGEGSRLTVL.

The chain uses TRBV27 and TRBJ2-1; 12 bases fit TRBD2. The CDR3 sequence is 17 residues long. The V segment lost 5 bases and the J segment 7 bases; nucleotides outside the gene matches: 12. Germline-derived CDR1 and CDR2 are MNHEY and SMNVEV (reference sequence). The CDR3 is CASSGRLAGEDGNEQFF. The CDR3 region has the DNA TGTGCCAGCAGTGGAAGACTAGCGGGAGAGGATGGGAATGAGCAGTTCTTC.

V is TRBV7-9 and J is TRBJ1-5; possible D gene TRBD1, 5 bases. Germline V CDR1 and CDR2: SEHNR, FQNEAQ (reference sequence). The CDR3 is made up of 14 amino acids. The V end was cut by 1 base, the J end by 7 bases, with 11 bases between. CDR3 DNA sequence: TGTGCCAGCAGCTTAGGGGGGGGTGGACAGCCCCAGCATTTT. This encodes CASSLGGGGQPQHF.

The gene calls are TRBV11-3 and TRBJ2-3; 9 bases line up with TRBD1. Germline CDR1 is SGHNT and CDR2 is YENEEA. The CDR3 spans 15 residues. Trimming took 5 bases from V and 0 from J; bases not matched to a gene: 3. The CDR3 region is CASSPTGGSTDTQYF. CDR3 nucleotide sequence: TGTGCCAGCAGCCCGACAGGGGGAAGCACAGATACGCAGTATTTT.

This chain uses TRBV6-1 with TRBJ2-7, with 9 bases fitting TRBD1. Germline CDR1 reads MNHNS; CDR2 reads SASEGT. The CDR3 length is 14 residues. V shed 11 bases and J 1 base; nucleotides not matched to a gene: 9. The CDR3, as DNA: TGTGCCGCGTGGGGGGACAGGGTATCCTACGAGCAGTACTTC. It specifies CAAWGDRVSYEQYF.

This clone appeared once. The rearrangement links TRBV29-1 to TRBJ2-7; D tentatively reads TRBD1 or TRBD2 (6 bases each). The CDR3 is 15 amino acids. Trimming removed 7 bases from V and 3 bases from J, with 22 bases in between. From germline, CDR1 is SQVTM and CDR2 ANQGSEA. CDR3 sequence reads: CSALFRGTLFYEQYF. For the CDR3, the DNA is TGCAGCGCTCTTTTTCGCGGGACACTCTTCTACGAGCAGTACTTC.

The V call is TRBV7-9, the J call TRBJ2-7; 15 bases agree with TRBD2. After removal of 3 bases from V and 4 bases from J, the junction contained 4 bases not matched to a gene. This CDR3 contains 16 residues. Germline-derived CDR1 and CDR2 are SEHNR and FQNEAQ (reference sequence). CDR3 sequence reads: CASSFAGTSGRYEQYF. CDR3 DNA sequence: TGTGCCAGCAGCTTCGCTGGGACTAGCGGGAGGTACGAGCAGTACTTC.

V is TRBV7-7 and J is TRBJ1-4, with D possibly matching TRBD1 (5 bases). Trimming removed 5 bases from V and 5 bases from J, with 9 bases in between. Looked up from germline, CDR1 is SSHAT and CDR2 is FNYEAQ (reference sequence). The CDR3 sequence is 13 residues long. CDR3 sequence (DNA): TGTGCCAGCAGCCCGACAGCAAATGAAAAACTGTTTTTT. Its protein is CASSPTANEKLFF.

The V call is TRBV18, the J call TRBJ2-7; D may be TRBD1 or TRBD2 (5 bases each). Germline CDR1 and CDR2: KGHSH and LQKENI. V lost 3 bases to trimming and J lost 1 base, with 19 bases between them. The CDR3 has 17 amino acids. The CDR3 sequence: CASSPPSVIGGSYEQYF. The CDR3 bases are TGTGCCAGCTCACCCCCCAGTGTAATTGGGGGTTCCTACGAGCAGTACTTC.

CDR3 nucleotide sequence: TGTGCCAGCAGCTTAGTAGGGGGGAGGCTAGAGACCCAGTACTTC. Its protein is CASSLVGGRLETQYF. The gene calls are TRBV7-3 and TRBJ2-5; D is tentatively TRBD1 or TRBD2 (6 bases each). V was shortened by 2 bases and J by 4 bases, with 14 bases between the two germline ends. CDR3 length: 15 residues. Germline-derived CDR1 and CDR2 are SGHTA and FQGTGA.

The CDR3, as DNA: TGTGCCAGCAGCTTTAAGGACAGGGAGGGAGCGGGGTATGGCTACACCTTC. Protein product: CASSFKDREGAGYGYTF. The chain couples TRBV7-9 to TRBJ1-2; 8 bases align to TRBD1. With 3 bases clipped from V and 5 bases from J, the junction kept 14 bases outside the gene matches. CDR3 length equals 17 residues. Germline values: CDR1 SEHNR, CDR2 FQNEAQ (reference sequence).

The table lists this clone with a count of one. This chain uses TRBV9 with TRBJ2-1; 8 bases fit TRBD1. Trimming at V came to 3 bases and at J to 5 bases, leaving 7 bases not matched to a gene. In germline, CDR1 is SGDLS, CDR2 YYNGEE. The CDR3 is 15 residues long. The chain's CDR3 is CASSGGQGVNNEQFF. CDR3 nucleotide sequence: TGTGCCAGCAGCGGAGGACAGGGCGTAAACAATGAGCAGTTCTTC.

The chain is built from TRBV27 and TRBJ2-3; 9 nucleotides line up with TRBD2. Germline V gene data show CDR1 as MNHEY and CDR2 as SMNVEV (reference sequence). V trimming: 5 bases; J trimming: 2 bases; junction bases outside the gene matches: 8. The CDR3 has 16 residues. For the CDR3, the DNA is TGTGCCAGCAGTCCTCCTCTAGCGGGGCTCACAGATACGCAGTATTTT. It yields the protein CASSPPLAGLTDTQYF.